The following is a TCR beta chain sequence with its context. The antigen remains unidentified. Arm-PCR of CDR3 regions and iRepertoire HTBI primers were the basis on which TCR beta libraries were built. A single record per CDR3 protein comes from TCRdb applying MiXCR to the multiplex PCR reads. Of hundreds of thousands of distinct CDR3 sequences in the sample, roughly 12% were seen once. The time point: newly diagnosed GD, antithyroid drugs for less than 3 months. Construction of the TCR library relied on RNA isolated from PBMCs. This sample was taken from a study of regulatory T cells in long-lasting Graves disease. Overall study findings and caveats: Having only a small sample size may have limited accuracy. Tissue studied was limited to peripheral blood, excluding thyroid tissue.

The CDR3 consists of 16 residues. Germline V CDR1 and CDR2: MGHRA, YSYEKL. Losses at the gene ends were 1 base for V and 7 bases for J; bases not matched to a gene: 10. These data were also filed under a second study, of T cells in Graves' hyperthyroidism and ophthalmopathy.

Material: peripheral blood mononuclear cells (PBMCs), obtained at new diagnosis, from a patient treated with antithyroid drugs. The genes are TRBV4-1 and TRBJ1-5; 7 nucleotides line up with TRBD1. The sequence came from a young man with Graves disease. The CDR3 bases are TGCGCCAGCAGCCAAGGAACCGGCAGGGGGAAGCAGCCCCAGCATTTT. Residues: CASSQGTGRGKQPQHF.